This T cell receptor (beta chain) was sequenced during a study of T cells in Graves' hyperthyroidism and ophthalmopathy. Whole-study results and caveats: The model predicted ophthalmopathy a median roughly 6.3 months before onset.

In the case of this clonotype: The target antigen is unknown. This may come from a read error, since a much larger clone is one base off.

Researchers defined stable Graves' hyperthyroidism as no ophthalmopathy progression within 18 months. Diagnosis rested on symptoms, serum thyroxine and TRAb, thyroid ultrasound, and orbital computed tomography. The authors obtained PBMCs from over 7.5 ml of fresh peripheral blood. There are 15 residues in the CDR3. Per germline, CDR1 MNHEY and CDR2 SVGEGT. RNA transcripts yielded amplified TCR beta CDR3 regions. The HTBI set primed first-round TCR CDR3 RT-PCR. TCRdb recomputed calls from the multiplex PCR reads with MiXCR, one row per CDR3 protein. The table includes around 690,000 distinct CDR3 sequences, 17% detected once.

Specimen: blood. This chain links TRBV6-2 or TRBV6-3 with TRBJ2-7, with 7 bases that match TRBD1. The source is a man between 45 and 60 years old with Graves' hyperthyroidism. The CDR3 here is CVSSRAQTGSDEQYF. CDR3 coding DNA: TGTGTCAGCAGTCGGGCCCAGACAGGGAGCGACGAGCAGTACTTC.